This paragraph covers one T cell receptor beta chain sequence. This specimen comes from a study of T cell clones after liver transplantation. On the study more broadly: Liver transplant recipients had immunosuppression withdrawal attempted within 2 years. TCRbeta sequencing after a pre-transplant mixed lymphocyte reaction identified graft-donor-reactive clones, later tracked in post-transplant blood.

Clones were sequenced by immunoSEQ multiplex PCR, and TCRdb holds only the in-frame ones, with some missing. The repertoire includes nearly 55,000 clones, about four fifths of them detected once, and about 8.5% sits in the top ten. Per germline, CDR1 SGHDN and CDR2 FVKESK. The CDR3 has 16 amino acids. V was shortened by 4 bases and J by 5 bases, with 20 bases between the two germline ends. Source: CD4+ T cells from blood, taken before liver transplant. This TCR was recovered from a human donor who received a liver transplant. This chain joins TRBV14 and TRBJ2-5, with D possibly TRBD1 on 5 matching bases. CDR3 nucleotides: TGTGCCAGCAGCCCGCGACAGTCGCGGACCCTGGAGACCCAGTACTTC. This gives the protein CASSPRQSRTLETQYF.